This TCR beta chain was obtained from a study of blood T cell repertoires in COVID-19. Study context: Specimens from acute and convalescent COVID-19 originated in the United States, Italy and Spain. In each case, the material was cDNA or gDNA derived from T cells, B-cell-depleted T cells, or PBMCs.

Under the authors' procedure: It was from reference gene primer amplification that nucleated cell counts were estimated. The table came from immunoSEQ multiplex PCR; TCRdb's copy has only in-frame clones and leaves some out. The V and J calls and clone size were taken over from that table, and D and trimming were inferred from the DNA. The profile shows hundreds of thousands of clones, roughly nine tenths of them singletons. Germline V gives CDR1 LNHDA, CDR2 SQIVND (reference sequence). CDR3 length equals 15 residues. V gave up 1 base and J gave up 8 bases, with 14 bases separating them. Material for sequencing was peripheral blood. This chain uses TRBV19 with TRBJ1-4; D is undetermined. The clonotype was recovered from a man in his fifties or sixties who had recovered from COVID-19. CDR3 DNA sequence: TGTGCCAGTAGTATAGCGGGAGGCTGGAAGGAAAAACTGTTTTTT. It yields the protein CASSIAGGWKEKLFF. Full variable domain (outside the CDR3, taken from reference TRBV19 and TRBJ1-4): DGGITQSPKYLFRKEGQNVTLSCEQNLNHDAMYWYRQDPGQGLRLIYYSQIVNDFQKGDIAEGYSVSREKKESFPLTVTSAQKNPTAFYLCASSIAGGWKEKLFFGSGTQLSVL.